Listed below are T cell receptor beta chains from one sample, sequenced in a study of blood T cell repertoires in COVID-19. The method was immunoSEQ multiplex PCR; TCRdb's version includes in-frame clones alone and lacks a portion of them. The table shows approximately 190,000 clones, with 80% to 85% occurring only once. The source material was peripheral blood. The receptors derive from a woman aged 25-40 years with acute or convalescent COVID-19. CDR3s include the opening cysteine and the closing phenylalanine or tryptophan. A D gene is named only where the DNA matches it firmly. The listing skips clone size in some rows; elsewhere it reads once, few, many or a size class.

V	J	D	size	CDR3	DNA
TRBV28	TRBJ2-3	TRBD2	-	CASSLLARESTDTQYF	TGTGCCAGCAGTTTACTAGCGCGGGAGAGCACAGATACGCAGTATTTT
TRBV2	TRBJ1-1	TRBD1	-	CASSEKGANTEAFF	TGTGCCAGCAGTGAAAAGGGGGCGAACACTGAAGCTTTCTTT
TRBV10-3	TRBJ2-2	TRBD1	once	CAISEGQGGSGELFF	TGTGCCATCAGTGAAGGACAGGGGGGCTCCGGGGAGCTGTTTTTT
TRBV9	TRBJ2-3	-	-	CASSVDTAGLVADTQYF	TGTGCCAGCAGCGTAGACACCGCGGGGCTTGTCGCAGATACGCAGTATTTT
TRBV27	TRBJ2-1	TRBD2	-	CASSFVTSWSYNEQFF	TGTGCCAGCAGTTTTGTGACTAGCTGGTCCTACAATGAGCAGTTCTTC
TRBV19	TRBJ2-7	-	few	CASSIEGGFEQYF	TGTGCCAGTAGTATAGAAGGAGGGTTTGAGCAGTACTTC
TRBV10-3	TRBJ2-7	TRBD1	-	CAISGGTGDEQYF	TGTGCCATCAGTGGAGGGACAGGGGACGAGCAGTACTTC
TRBV27	TRBJ1-5	-	-	CASSFRGQGSQPQHF	TGTGCCAGCAGTTTCCGTGGGCAGGGTAGTCAGCCCCAGCATTTT
TRBV7-9	TRBJ2-1	TRBD2	-	CASSFTSGGASNEQFF	TGTGCCAGCAGTTTCACTAGCGGGGGGGCGAGCAATGAGCAGTTCTTC
TRBV19	TRBJ2-4	-	-	CASTLSLAKNIQYF	TGTGCTAGTACCCTATCCCTAGCCAAAAACATTCAGTACTTC
TRBV3-1/TRBV3-2	TRBJ2-3	TRBD2	-	CASSPGLAEVPTDTQYF	TGTGCCAGCAGCCCGGGACTAGCGGAAGTACCCACAGATACGCAGTATTTT
TRBV5-5	TRBJ1-1	-	-	CASSNRDGTEAFF	TGTGCCAGCAGCAACAGGGATGGGACTGAAGCTTTCTTT
TRBV25-1	TRBJ2-7	-	-	CASNQGFPYEQYF	TGTGCCAGTAATCAGGGGTTCCCCTACGAGCAGTACTTC
TRBV15	TRBJ2-3	TRBD2	-	CATSIPRGKGTDTQYF	TGTGCCACCAGCATCCCGCGGGGGAAGGGGACAGATACGCAGTATTTT
TRBV14	TRBJ2-1	TRBD2	-	CASSHRTSGRSYNEQFF	TGTGCCAGCAGCCATAGGACTAGCGGACGCTCCTACAATGAGCAGTTCTTC
TRBV12-3/TRBV12-4	TRBJ1-2	-	-	CASSLKGYYGYTF	TGTGCCAGCAGTTTAAAGGGGTATTATGGCTACACCTTC
TRBV10-2	TRBJ2-2	TRBD1	-	CASRSTGKVGELFF	TGCGCCAGCAGGTCGACAGGGAAAGTCGGGGAGCTGTTTTTT
TRBV28	TRBJ2-2	-	-	CARQVRVTGELFF	TGTGCCAGGCAGGTCAGGGTCACCGGGGAGCTGTTTTTT
TRBV27	TRBJ1-6	-	-	CASKSWGGRDSPLHF	TGTGCCAGCAAGTCGTGGGGGGGCAGGGATTCACCCCTCCACTTT
TRBV5-6	TRBJ2-3	-	-	CASSLRLADTDTQYF	TGTGCCAGCAGCTTGAGATTAGCGGACACAGATACGCAGTATTTT
TRBV13	TRBJ1-1	-	-	CASSESVNTEAFF	TGTGCCAGCAGCGAGTCCGTGAACACTGAAGCTTTCTTT
TRBV5-5	TRBJ2-2	TRBD2	-	CASSLTSVETGELFF	TGTGCCAGCAGCCTAACTAGCGTAGAAACCGGGGAGCTGTTTTTT
TRBV4-1	TRBJ2-4	TRBD1	-	CASSQTDRGTKNIQYF	TGCGCCAGCAGCCAGACGGACAGGGGTACCAAAAACATTCAGTACTTC
TRBV25-1	TRBJ2-6	TRBD1	-	CASSNRDRGVNVLTF	TGTGCCAGCAGTAACCGGGACAGGGGGGTCAACGTCCTGACTTTC
TRBV6-5	TRBJ1-4	TRBD1	-	CASTEGTGYNEKLFF	TGTGCCAGCACCGAGGGGACAGGGTATAATGAAAAACTGTTTTTT
TRBV11-3	TRBJ1-5	TRBD1	-	CASSLNGTGYRNQPQHF	TGTGCCAGCAGCTTAAACGGGACAGGGTATCGGAATCAGCCCCAGCATTTT
TRBV7-8	TRBJ1-2	-	-	CASSSTGTDNYGYTF	TGTGCCAGCAGCTCTACCGGGACTGATAACTATGGCTACACCTTC
TRBV19	TRBJ1-1	-	once	CASSIEGLTPAFF	TGTGCCAGTAGTATCGAGGGCCTCACTCCAGCTTTCTTT
TRBV6-6	TRBJ1-5	-	-	CASSYGQAGNQPQHF	TGTGCCAGCAGTTACGGGCAGGCAGGCAATCAGCCCCAGCATTTT
TRBV12-5	TRBJ1-2	TRBD1	-	CASAAGTGGFRYGYTF	TGTGCTAGTGCTGCCGGGACAGGGGGTTTTCGGTATGGCTACACCTTC
TRBV5-1	TRBJ2-7	TRBD1	many	CASSLPGTGAFSYEQYF	TGCGCCAGCAGCTTACCCGGGACAGGGGCCTTCTCCTACGAGCAGTACTTC
TRBV11-3	TRBJ1-4	-	-	CASSLLGAGALNEKLFF	TGTGCCAGCAGCTTACTAGGGGCCGGAGCCCTTAATGAAAAACTGTTTTTT
TRBV7-9	TRBJ1-1	TRBD1	-	CASSRPGQEGEAFF	TGTGCCAGCAGCCGACCGGGACAGGAGGGTGAAGCTTTCTTT
TRBV4-2	TRBJ1-6	-	-	CASSQPYRDRNSPLHF	TGTGCCAGCAGCCAACCTTACAGGGACCGTAATTCACCCCTCCACTTT
TRBV23-1	TRBJ1-5	-	-	CASSQDRTFDQPQHF	TGCGCCAGCAGTCAAGATAGGACATTCGATCAGCCCCAGCATTTT
TRBV6-6	TRBJ2-1	-	-	CASSQRGTANEQFF	TGTGCCAGCAGTCAACGCGGGACCGCCAATGAGCAGTTCTTC
TRBV10-3	TRBJ1-2	TRBD1	-	CAISEAKNRGHDGYTF	TGTGCCATCAGTGAGGCCAAAAACAGGGGGCACGATGGCTACACCTTC
TRBV11-2	TRBJ1-1	-	-	CASSLGVEAFF	TGTGCCAGCAGCCTCGGAGTTGAAGCTTTCTTT
TRBV11-2	TRBJ1-5	TRBD1	-	CASSHAGTGDQPQHF	TGTGCCAGCAGCCACGCCGGGACAGGGGACCAGCCCCAGCATTTT
TRBV2	TRBJ2-7	TRBD2	few	CASSVGLAGSYEQYF	TGTGCCAGCAGTGTGGGACTAGCGGGATCCTACGAGCAGTACTTC